Following are 14 T cell receptor beta chains from one sample sequenced in a study of blood T cell repertoires in COVID-19 (dated by TCRdb to the early 2020s). The library was made by the immunoSEQ multiplex PCR assay. TCRdb carries this immuneACCESS record with in-frame sequences only. Its versions omit some clonotypes, under half of them owing to an unresolved V gene in the studies checked, with the rest unexplained. The sample has approximately 46,000 clones on record, 75% to 90% of them singletons. 6.5% of the sample is in the top ten clones. The sample was peripheral blood. These TCRs come from a man aged 60 to 75 with acute or convalescent COVID-19.

This clone was detected only a few times. The chain uses TRBV9 and TRBJ2-3, with TRBD1 as a possible D gene (6 bases). Trimming cost V 3 bases and J 6 bases, with 20 bases left between them. Germline lookup yields CDR1 SGDLS and CDR2 YYNGEE. This CDR3 comprises 16 residues. CDR3 sequence: CASSAYPQGVADTQYF. The CDR3 region has the DNA TGTGCCAGCAGCGCCTACCCACAGGGAGTGGCGGATACGCAGTATTTT.

The rearrangement uses TRBV7-2 and TRBJ1-5, with 8 nucleotides matching TRBD1. The CDR3 is 19 amino acids. V was pared by 5 bases and J by 1 base, with 16 bases of the junction left unmatched. Germline assignment: CDR1 SGHTA and CDR2 FQGNSA. The CDR3 loop is CASSTRQGLKPGSNQPQHF. CDR3 nucleotide sequence: TGTGCCAGCAGCACTCGACAGGGGTTGAAACCGGGGAGCAATCAGCCCCAGCATTTT.

The rearrangement links TRBV30 to TRBJ2-7; 13 bases map to TRBD2. CDR3 length: 16 residues. Germline assignment: CDR1 GTSNPN and CDR2 SVGIG (reference sequence). With V trimmed by 5 bases and J by 0 bases, 7 bases remained unmatched. The CDR3 DNA sequence: TGTGCCTGGGGGGGACTAGCGGGGTCCCCCTCCTACGAGCAGTACTTC. Residues: CAWGGLAGSPSYEQYF.

This clone has only a few counts. The chain links TRBV10-2 to TRBJ1-1, with D tentatively TRBD1 (6 bases). Germline values: CDR1 WSHSY, CDR2 SAAADI. Trimming removed 0 bases from V and 5 bases from J, with 7 bases in between. This CDR3 region has 13 residues. The CDR3 coding sequence is TGCGCCAGCAGTGAGTCGAGGGGGACTGAAGCTTTCTTT. As protein: CASSESRGTEAFF.

The chain joins TRBV13 to TRBJ2-1; 13 bases agree with TRBD2. Germline lookup yields CDR1 PRHDT and CDR2 FYEKMQ (reference sequence). V was pared by 4 bases and J by 9 bases, with 15 bases of the junction left unmatched. CDR3 length equals 18 residues. In DNA, the CDR3 is TGTGCCAGCAGCTCCCCCTTTCGACTAGCGGGAGGAGATGCTGAGCAGTTCTTC. Protein product: CASSSPFRLAGGDAEQFF.

This clone was seen only once. The chain uses TRBV6-6 and TRBJ1-1; no clear D. V was trimmed by 6 bases and J by 5 bases, leaving 13 bases between them. Germline V CDR1 and CDR2: MNHNY, SVGAGI (reference sequence). The CDR3 has 13 residues. The CDR3 sequence is CASSRGLRTEAFF. The CDR3 coding sequence is TGTGCCAGCAGCCGGGGTCTTCGGACTGAAGCTTTCTTT.

J is TRBJ1-2 and V is TRBV18; 10 bases align to TRBD1. Trimming cost V 3 bases and J 6 bases; bases outside gene matches: 10. CDR1 and CDR2 from the germline V gene are KGHSH and LQKENI. This CDR3 is built from 16 residues. The CDR3 nucleotides are TGTGCCAGCTCACCGGGACAGGGGATTGATCGGGATGGCTACACCTTC. Amino acid sequence: CASSPGQGIDRDGYTF.

The chain joins TRBV9 to TRBJ2-3; 14 positions match TRBD2. This CDR3 region has 16 residues. J lost 2 bases, V lost 3 bases, and 2 bases had no gene match. In germline, CDR1 is SGDLS, CDR2 YYNGEE. The CDR3 coding sequence is TGTGCCAGCAGCGGACTAGCGGGAGGGCACACAGATACGCAGTATTTT. This codes for CASSGLAGGHTDTQYF.

The chain links TRBV9 to TRBJ2-7; 9 positions match TRBD2. The V gene end was trimmed by 4 bases and the J gene end by 9 bases; junction bases not matched to a gene: 11. Germline loops: CDR1 SGDLS, CDR2 YYNGEE. The CDR3 has 14 amino acids. CDR3 in amino acids: CASSSSGGSTLQYF. The CDR3 DNA reads TGTGCCAGCAGCAGTAGCGGGGGATCTACGCTGCAGTACTTC.

V usage is TRBV6-2 or TRBV6-3 and J usage is TRBJ1-2; the D is unclear. Trimming removed 2 bases from V and 7 bases from J, with 17 bases in between. Germline CDR1 reads MNHEY; CDR2 reads SVGEGT. This CDR3 is built from 15 residues. Here the CDR3 reads CASSYAAVVSSGYTF. CDR3 DNA sequence: TGTGCCAGCAGTTACGCGGCGGTGGTCTCCTCTGGCTACACCTTC.

The chain carries TRBV18 and TRBJ1-4, with D perhaps matching TRBD1 (6 bases). This CDR3 is built from 15 residues. The V gene lost 6 bases and the J gene lost 6 bases, with 17 bases spanning the gap. Germline V lookup: CDR1 KGHSH, CDR2 LQKENI. This CDR3 is CASSLIQGSDEKLFF. Here the CDR3 DNA reads TGTGCCAGCTCCCTAATACAGGGATCCGATGAAAAACTGTTTTTT.

This chain links TRBV2 with TRBJ2-7, with 13 bases identical to TRBD2. This CDR3 has 14 amino acids. Germline V gene data show CDR1 as SNHLY and CDR2 as FYNNEI. The V and J ends lost 2 bases and 6 bases, in that order; junction bases with no gene match: 1. CDR3 loop: CASSETSGRVEQYF. The CDR3 DNA is TGTGCCAGCAGTGAAACTAGCGGGAGGGTCGAGCAGTACTTC.

J is TRBJ1-6 and V is TRBV7-9; maybe TRBD1 (6 bases). Trimming took off 4 bases at V and 7 bases at J, with 17 bases between the two ends. The CDR3 sequence is 16 residues long. Germline loops: CDR1 SEHNR, CDR2 FQNEAQ (reference sequence). The CDR3 loop reads CASSSRGGLLNSPLHF. In DNA, the CDR3 is TGTGCCAGCAGCTCTAGGGGGGGGTTATTGAATTCACCCCTCCACTTT.

The chain has TRBV10-3 and TRBJ2-7; 8 bases agree with TRBD1. CDR3 length equals 14 residues. Germline CDR1 reads ENHRY; CDR2 reads SYGVKD. Trimming removed 6 bases from V and 4 bases from J; junction bases left unmatched: 8. The CDR3 spells CAIRAQGAIYEQYF. The CDR3 DNA is TGTGCCATCAGGGCCCAGGGGGCTATATACGAGCAGTACTTC.